This T cell receptor beta chain was sequenced in a study of CD8+CD57+ T cells in acquired aplastic anemia. At the level of the study: The sorted CD4+ and CD8+ cells yielded an average about 3.5 ug of DNA.

This clonotype was observed a single time. At one end the junction does not follow the germline gene, possibly because of a read error. CDR3 and TCR beta VDJ profiling relied on genomic DNA as the template. TCRdb analysed the reads with MiXCR anew, one entry per CDR3 protein. The table has hundreds of thousands of distinct CDR3 sequences, just under 70% seen once. The sample comprised sorted CD4+, CD8+, or CD8+CD57+ T cells (not recorded which) from PBMCs. The clonotype originates from a human donor in good health, serving as a control.

CDR3 sequence reads: CASSAIQATGELFF. For the CDR3, the DNA is TGCGCCAGCAGCGCAATACAGGCCACCGGGGAGCTGTTTTTT. The chain couples TRBV7-3 to TRBJ2-2, with a possible D match to TRBD1 (5 bases). CDR1 and CDR2 (germline): SGHTA, FQGTGA. The CDR3 spans 14 residues.